In this sample, the clone carrying this T cell receptor (beta chain) turned up many times. The sample originates from a study of spatial heterogeneity in lung cancer. Background on the study: The count of detected beta-chain sequences consistently exceeded that of alpha-chain sequences.

Unique molecular identifiers tagged every individual TCR cDNA molecule. TCRdb redid the calling of the 5' RACE reads with MiXCR, one entry per CDR3 protein. Here the sample spans about 48,000 distinct CDR3 sequences, approximately 5% being singletons. Time point described: sample taken at primary tumor resection. The study sequenced unsorted whole RNA from tumor, nontumor lung or frozen PBMC. This sequence originates from a male donor with early-stage non-small cell lung cancer. Here the sequenced sample was PBMCs, taken at surgery.

The CDR3 DNA is TGTGCCAGCAGAAGAGACAGCGACTTCAATCAGCCCCAGCATTTT. It translates to CASRRDSDFNQPQHF. The chain links TRBV6-2 or TRBV6-3 to TRBJ1-5; D possibly corresponds to TRBD1 (5 bases). The germline V gene encodes CDR1 MNHEY and CDR2 SVGEGT. CDR3 length: 15 residues. Between the trimmed V and J ends, which lost 6 bases and 3 bases, there was a span of 15 bases.